Presented here are 2 T cell receptor beta chains from one specimen sequenced in a study of pediatric ulcerative colitis. Rectal tissue came from one to two pinch biopsies taken at colonoscopy. The repertoire was sequenced with immunoSEQ multiplex PCR; TCRdb's copy has only in-frame clones and lacks some. The sample includes tens of thousands of clones, 78% seen only once; the top ten take roughly 3.4%. Sequences were obtained from gut tissue. The receptors were gathered from a girl aged 5 to 17 with moderate ulcerative colitis.

The rearrangement links TRBV5-5 to TRBJ1-1; D is unclear. V lost 4 bases to trimming and J lost 4 bases, with 5 bases between them. The CDR3 runs 11 residues. Germline CDR1 is SGHKS and CDR2 is YYEKEE (reference sequence). CDR3: CASSRTTEAFF. CDR3 sequence (DNA): TGTGCCAGCAGCCGAACCACTGAAGCTTTCTTT.

This rearrangement joins TRBV19 to TRBJ1-5, with D possibly TRBD1 on 5 matching bases. Trimming shortened V by 3 bases and J by 7 bases, and 19 bases separated the two germline ends. The CDR3 has 16 amino acids. Germline CDR1 reads LNHDA; CDR2 reads SQIVND (reference sequence). The CDR3 DNA is TGTGCCAGTAGTATTCGTGGGCAGGGTATATACCAGCCCCAGCATTTT. This translates into CASSIRGQGIYQPQHF.